These 30 T cell receptor beta chains were sequenced from one sample in a study of T cells in Graves' hyperthyroidism and ophthalmopathy. RNA transcripts yielded amplified TCR beta CDR3 regions. The study used the HTBI primer set for a first-round RT-PCR of the TCR CDR3. TCRdb analysed the multiplex PCR reads with MiXCR anew, one entry per CDR3 protein. The table has a few hundred thousand distinct CDR3 sequences, approximately 16% seen once. Source material: blood. These receptors originate from a woman aged 35 to 49 with Graves' ophthalmopathy.

This clonotype was seen at least ten times. The chain recombines TRBV19 with TRBJ2-7; the D call may be TRBD1 or TRBD2 (5 bases each). V dropped 9 bases and J dropped 3 bases, with 15 bases sitting between them. This CDR3 contains 13 residues. Germline V CDR1 and CDR2: LNHDA, SQIVND (reference sequence). CDR3 DNA sequence: TGTGCCAGCTCATCCCGGGACGGCTACGAGCAGTACTTC. Translated: CASSSRDGYEQYF.

This clonotype was observed many times. The chain carries TRBV5-5 and TRBJ2-7; a possible D gene is TRBD2 (5 bases). CDR3 length: 13 amino acids. Per germline, CDR1 SGHKS and CDR2 YYEKEE (reference sequence). The V end was cut by 2 bases, the J end by 1 base, with 7 bases between. The chain's CDR3 is CASSFPGSYEQYF. CDR3 coding DNA: TGTGCCAGCAGCTTTCCGGGATCCTACGAGCAGTACTTC.

This clonotype showed up many times. The chain combines TRBV7-9 with TRBJ1-1, with a weak D call TRBD1 (6 bases). Looked up from germline, CDR1 is SEHNR and CDR2 is FQNEAQ (reference sequence). With 5 bases removed from V and 2 bases from J, the gap between germline ends came to 21 bases. The CDR3 has 17 amino acids. The CDR3 here is CASSLMSRGWQNTEAFF. Here the CDR3 DNA reads TGTGCCAGCAGCCTGATGAGCAGGGGCTGGCAAAACACTGAAGCTTTCTTT.

This clonotype has a count of ten or more. The V call is TRBV28, the J call TRBJ2-2, with TRBD1 as a possible D gene (5 bases). Looked up from germline, CDR1 is MDHEN and CDR2 is SYDVKM. The CDR3 runs to 15 residues. The V end was cut by 3 bases, the J end by 4 bases, with 12 bases between. CDR3 loop: CASSLQGDGTGELFF. The DNA of the CDR3 is TGTGCCAGCAGTTTGCAGGGCGATGGCACCGGGGAGCTGTTTTTT.

This sequence joins TRBV3-1 and TRBJ1-1; a possible D gene is TRBD1 (5 bases). Germline CDR1 reads LGHDT; CDR2 reads YNNKEL (reference sequence). With 6 bases removed from V and 1 base from J, the gap between germline ends came to 9 bases. The CDR3 runs 13 residues. The CDR3 reads CASRPRGNTEAFF. The CDR3 DNA reads as TGTGCCAGCAGACCTAGGGGGAACACTGAAGCTTTCTTT.

This clonotype has more than one count but fewer than ten. The rearrangement joins TRBV15 to TRBJ1-2; no clear D gene. V lost 0 bases to trimming and J lost 3 bases, with 11 bases between them. CDR3 length: 15 residues. Germline CDR1 is LNHNV and CDR2 is YYDKDF (reference sequence). CDR3 region: CATSRDRFGDYGYTF. The CDR3 region has the DNA TGTGCCACCAGCAGAGATCGGTTTGGGGACTATGGCTACACCTTC.

There are many counts of this clonotype. The genes are TRBV7-9 and TRBJ2-5; D call uncertain. This CDR3 is built from 16 residues. CDR1 is SEHNR, CDR2 FQNEAQ, per germline (reference sequence). Trimming removed 1 base from V and 1 base from J, with 13 bases in between. The CDR3 spells CASSLESIPIQETQYF. CDR3 nucleotides: TGTGCCAGCAGCTTAGAGTCTATACCTATCCAAGAGACCCAGTACTTC.

As concerns this clonotype: This sequence may be a read error, since a much larger clone differs from it by one base. The chain uses TRBV12-3 or TRBV12-4 and TRBJ1-5; no firm D call. The germline V and J ends were trimmed by 5 bases and 3 bases, with 8 bases remaining between them. CDR3 length: 13 residues. The CDR3 DNA reads as TGTGCCAGCAGTAAAGGGTTCAATCAGCCCCAGCATTTT. Translation gives CASSKGFNQPQHF.

This clonotype was observed many times. The rearrangement links TRBV20-1 to TRBJ2-1; 8 nucleotides match TRBD2. Trimming at V came to 0 bases and at J to 8 bases, leaving 24 bases not matched to a gene. The CDR3 has 20 residues. Per the germline V gene, CDR1 is DFQATT and CDR2 is SNEGSKA (reference sequence). CDR3 DNA: TGCAGTGCTAGAGATGAGCGGGAGAACCCCTATAAGGCCGGAGGGCATGAGCAGTTCTTC. Its translation is CSARDERENPYKAGGHEQFF.

This clonotype has only a few counts. This may come from a read error, since a much larger clone is one base off. The V gene is TRBV6-1, the J gene TRBJ2-5, with 10 positions matching TRBD2. The CDR3 sequence is 17 residues long. The germline V gene has CDR1 MNHNS and CDR2 SASEGT. J gave up 7 bases and V 6 bases, and 17 bases lay outside the gene matches. CDR3 DNA: TGTGCCAGCAGCCTTTCGGGACAGCGGGGGGGCAAGGTGACCCAGTACTTC. It yields the protein CASSLSGQRGGKVTQYF.

The chain recombines TRBV14 with TRBJ2-6; D is undetermined. Germline V CDR1 and CDR2: SGHDN, FVKESK. V gave up 2 bases and J gave up 0 bases, with 8 bases separating them. The CDR3 contains 16 residues. This CDR3 is CASSQLRGSGANVLTF. The CDR3 DNA follows: TGTGCCAGCAGCCAACTCCGCGGCTCTGGGGCCAACGTCCTGACTTTC. Combining the CDR3 with reference TRBV14 and TRBJ2-6 gives the whole variable domain EAGVTQFPSHSVIEKGQTVTLRCDPISGHDNLYWYRRVMGKEIKFLLHFVKESKQDESGMPNNRFLAERTGGTYSTLKVQPAELEDSGVYFCASSQLRGSGANVLTFGAGSRLTVL.

This clonotype was counted only a few times. The rearrangement links TRBV7-9 to TRBJ1-5; D might be TRBD1 (5 bases). Trimming took 4 bases from V and 0 from J, leaving 10 bases between them. Germline assignment: CDR1 SEHNR and CDR2 FQNEAQ (reference sequence). The CDR3 sequence is 15 residues long. The CDR3 region is CASSSQGVSNQPQHF. As DNA, the CDR3 is TGTGCCAGCAGCTCACAAGGGGTTAGCAATCAGCCCCAGCATTTT.

The chain couples TRBV20-1 to TRBJ2-1; 9 positions match TRBD2. CDR3 size: 14 residues. CDR1 is DFQATT, CDR2 SNEGSKA, per germline (reference sequence). J lost 4 bases, V lost 5 bases, and 6 bases had no gene match. CDR3 region: CSAGLAGLYNEQFF. Written as DNA, the CDR3 is TGCAGTGCTGGGCTAGCGGGGCTTTACAATGAGCAGTTCTTC.

V usage is TRBV19 and J usage is TRBJ2-4; TRBD2 matches at 7 bases. Trimming took 3 bases from V and 4 from J; bases not matched to a gene: 12. Germline V lookup: CDR1 LNHDA, CDR2 SQIVND (reference sequence). The CDR3 has 17 residues. DNA of the CDR3: TGTGCCAGTAGTATGCAGTGGCAGGGAGGGTCGAAAAACATTCAGTACTTC. Protein product: CASSMQWQGGSKNIQYF. The full variable domain, its missing parts supplied by reference TRBV19 and TRBJ2-4, is DGGITQSPKYLFRKEGQNVTLSCEQNLNHDAMYWYRQDPGQGLRLIYYSQIVNDFQKGDIAEGYSVSREKKESFPLTVTSAQKNPTAFYLCASSMQWQGGSKNIQYFGAGTRLSVL.

The genes are TRBV20-1 and TRBJ2-5; D call uncertain. The CDR3 has 12 residues. Germline CDR1 DFQATT, CDR2 SNEGSKA (reference sequence). The V and J ends lost 5 bases and 3 bases respectively, with 10 bases between them. The CDR3 DNA is TGCAGTGCTGCCGACCGCAAAGAGACCCAGTACTTC. Amino acids: CSAADRKETQYF.

This clonotype was observed a handful of times. This chain joins TRBV4-1 and TRBJ2-1; D may be TRBD2 (5 bases). This CDR3 region has 16 residues. The germline CDR1 and CDR2 sequences are MGHRA and YSYEKL. Trimming removed 1 base at V and 1 base at J, with 11 bases between. CDR3 DNA sequence: TGCGCCAGCAGCCAAGGCGGGTGGACGTCCTACAATGAGCAGTTCTTC. Translation gives CASSQGGWTSYNEQFF.

This clonotype was found a few times. The chain combines TRBV20-1 with TRBJ1-2; TRBD1 is a possible D gene (5 bases). The germline V gene has CDR1 DFQATT and CDR2 SNEGSKA (reference sequence). The CDR3 loop spans 12 amino acids. V was cut by 3 bases and J by 7 bases, with 12 bases left in between. CDR3 amino acids: CSASDGGSGYTF. DNA of the CDR3: TGCAGTGCTAGTGATGGGGGAAGTGGCTACACCTTC.

This clonotype was found many times. The J gene is TRBJ2-3, the V gene TRBV28; D gene unclear. The CDR3 extends over 13 amino acids. Trimming took off 4 bases at V and 8 bases at J, with 13 bases between the two ends. Looked up from germline, CDR1 is MDHEN and CDR2 is SYDVKM. The CDR3: CASSSRTPGTQYF. The CDR3 nucleotides are TGTGCCAGCAGTTCACGGACCCCGGGTACGCAGTATTTT.

This clonotype was seen repeatedly, ten times or more. The chain employs TRBV4-1 and TRBJ2-7; D not resolved. The germline V and J ends were trimmed by 0 bases and 4 bases, with 7 bases remaining between them. This CDR3 has 13 amino acids. Germline CDR1 MGHRA, CDR2 YSYEKL. CDR3: CASSQDVGYEQYF. CDR3 DNA: TGCGCCAGCAGCCAAGATGTGGGGTACGAGCAGTACTTC.

This clonotype was observed at least ten times. The chain couples TRBV11-2 to TRBJ2-3; 8 nucleotides align to TRBD1. The length of the CDR3 is 16 residues. Trimming removed 5 bases from V and 3 bases from J; junction bases left unmatched: 10. CDR1 and CDR2 (germline): SGHAT, FQNNGV. The CDR3 loop is CASSQTRQGRTDTQYF. Written as DNA, the CDR3 is TGTGCCAGCAGCCAGACACGACAGGGGCGAACAGATACGCAGTATTTT.

This clonotype was counted many times. CDR3 sequence reads: CSAVRDRVSEQYF. For the CDR3, the DNA is TGCAGTGCTGTCCGGGACAGGGTTTCCGAGCAGTACTTC. The chain links TRBV20-1 to TRBJ2-7, with 9 bases lining up with TRBD1. Trimming removed 5 bases from V and 6 bases from J; junction bases left unmatched: 8. This CDR3 is 13 amino acids long. The V gene's germline CDR1 is DFQATT and CDR2 SNEGSKA (reference sequence).

This clonotype was seen at least ten times. V gene TRBV28 combines with J gene TRBJ2-1; TRBD1 matches 9 bases. This CDR3 region has 16 residues. V dropped 5 bases and J dropped 0; count of bases not matched to a gene: 5. CDR1 MDHEN and CDR2 SYDVKM come from the germline V gene. This chain's CDR3 is CASSPKTGGSYNEQFF. In nucleotides, the CDR3 is TGTGCCAGCAGTCCTAAGACAGGGGGCTCCTACAATGAGCAGTTCTTC.

This clonotype has at least ten counts. This chain connects TRBV20-1 to TRBJ1-1; D gene unclear. The length of the CDR3 is 11 residues. CDR1 is DFQATT and CDR2 is SNEGSKA in the germline V gene (reference sequence). V lost 3 bases, J lost 7 bases, and 9 bases lay in between. This CDR3 reads CSASEGVEAFF. In DNA form, the CDR3 reads TGCAGTGCTAGTGAGGGTGTTGAAGCTTTCTTT.

This clonotype was seen more than once but under ten times. The chain recombines TRBV20-1 with TRBJ1-5; the match to TRBD1 covers 7 bases. This CDR3 is built from 17 residues. CDR1 DFQATT and CDR2 SNEGSKA come from the germline V gene (reference sequence). V was pared by 3 bases and J by 0 bases, with 11 bases of the junction left unmatched. In DNA, the CDR3 is TGCAGTGCTAGGCCGGGACAGCCCTTTTATAGCAATCAGCCCCAGCATTTT. Translation: CSARPGQPFYSNQPQHF.

This clonotype was seen a few times. In DNA, the CDR3 is TGTGCCAGCAGCCAATCTAGCGGGGGGGGATCAGATACGCAGTATTTT. This translates into CASSQSSGGGSDTQYF. This chain uses TRBV7-2 with TRBJ2-3; 12 nucleotides line up with TRBD2. The CDR3 is made up of 16 amino acids. V shed 5 bases and J 4 bases; nucleotides not matched to a gene: 7. Germline V CDR1 and CDR2: SGHTA, FQGNSA.

This chain links TRBV7-2 with TRBJ1-1; D unclear. The CDR3 contains 16 residues. The germline gives CDR1 SGHTA, CDR2 FQGNSA. Trimming took 4 bases from V and 0 from J, leaving 15 bases between them. CDR3 amino acids: CASSYGRLVMNTEAFF. The CDR3 DNA follows: TGTGCCAGCAGCTACGGAAGGTTGGTAATGAACACTGAAGCTTTCTTT.

This clonotype has at least ten counts. The rearrangement joins TRBV18 to TRBJ2-3, with a tentative D call TRBD2 (5 bases). The V and J ends lost 0 bases and 7 bases respectively, with 11 bases between them. Germline CDR1 KGHSH, CDR2 LQKENI. The CDR3 is 14 amino acids. Here the CDR3 DNA reads TGTGCCAGCTCACCACCACTAGAGGGTTATACGCAGTATTTT. As protein: CASSPPLEGYTQYF.

This clonotype was counted ten times or more. The chain couples TRBV7-8 to TRBJ2-2; D remains unclear. V was cut by 1 base and J by 1 base, with 7 bases left in between. Germline V gene lookup returns CDR1 SGHVS and CDR2 FQNEAQ. The CDR3 totals 15 residues. DNA for the CDR3: TGTGCCAGCAGCTTAGGGATGGGGAACACCGGGGAGCTGTTTTTT. This codes for CASSLGMGNTGELFF.

This clonotype was seen repeatedly, ten times or more. The chain carries TRBV28 and TRBJ2-7, with D perhaps TRBD2 (5 bases). The germline CDR1 and CDR2 sequences are MDHEN and SYDVKM. This CDR3 is 15 amino acids long. Deletions cut 7 bases from V and 2 bases from J, with 18 bases between. CDR3 sequence reads: CASTFGSTRTYEQYF. The CDR3 coding sequence is TGTGCCAGCACCTTCGGATCTACTAGAACCTACGAGCAGTACTTC.

This clonotype was detected many times. The chain recombines TRBV6-1 with TRBJ2-1, with D maybe TRBD1 (6 bases). In germline, CDR1 is MNHNS, CDR2 SASEGT. This CDR3 has 12 amino acids. The V end lost 5 bases, the J end lost 10 bases, and 12 bases lay between the germline ends. CDR3 bases: TGTGCCAGCAGTCAACAGGGTGGCGAGCAGTTCTTC. It codes for CASSQQGGEQFF.